These 21 T cell receptor beta chains share one sample of origin, sequenced in a study of blood T cell repertoires in COVID-19. TCRdb's copy holds only in-frame clones and misses some; the assay was immunoSEQ multiplex PCR. Among around 200,000 clones listed, 70% to 85% were seen once. Material: peripheral blood. The origin of the receptors is a woman in her forties or fifties with acute or convalescent COVID-19.

V gene TRBV7-2 combines with J gene TRBJ2-7; D may be TRBD2 (6 bases). The CDR3 is made up of 15 amino acids. Trimming removed 4 bases at V and 7 bases at J, with 20 bases between. In germline, CDR1 is SGHTA, CDR2 FQGNSA. The CDR3, as DNA: TGTGCCAGCAGCTCATCCACTAGCAATGGCTGGGAGCAGTACTTC. Protein: CASSSSTSNGWEQYF.

This chain links TRBV28 with TRBJ1-1; no firm D call. V shed 3 bases and J shed 1 base, with 12 bases lying between them. Germline V CDR1 and CDR2: MDHEN, SYDVKM. The CDR3 contains 15 residues. The CDR3 protein is CASSFTSRRNTEAFF. CDR3 nucleotides: TGTGCCAGCAGTTTTACCTCCAGGCGGAACACTGAAGCTTTCTTT.

This clone has more than one count but fewer than ten. V usage is TRBV6-4 and J usage is TRBJ2-1, with D tentatively TRBD1 (6 bases). Trimming took off 5 bases at V and 9 bases at J, with 17 bases between the two ends. Germline CDR1 MRHNA, CDR2 SNTAGT. The CDR3 loop spans 14 amino acids. The CDR3 spells CASSSEWGQGEQFF. For the CDR3, the DNA is TGTGCCAGCAGTTCGGAATGGGGGCAGGGTGAGCAGTTCTTC.

The V and J genes are TRBV28 and TRBJ2-7; TRBD2 matches at 8 bases. The V gene end was trimmed by 9 bases and the J gene end by 4 bases; junction bases not matched to a gene: 5. The CDR3 is 12 amino acids. Per the germline V gene, CDR1 is MDHEN and CDR2 is SYDVKM. The CDR3 reads CASSGGGYEQYF. The CDR3 DNA follows: TGTGCCAGTTCGGGAGGGGGATACGAGCAGTACTTC.

V and J are TRBV19 and TRBJ1-1, with D perhaps matching TRBD1 (5 bases). V was shortened by 4 bases and J by 3 bases, with 15 bases between the two germline ends. Germline CDR1 reads LNHDA; CDR2 reads SQIVND (reference sequence). The CDR3 totals 15 residues. CDR3: CASSTLDSRYTEAFF. The CDR3 DNA follows: TGTGCCAGTAGTACCCTAGACAGCCGGTACACTGAAGCTTTCTTT.

V usage is TRBV5-1 and J usage is TRBJ2-5, with D maybe TRBD2 (6 bases). The V gene lost 2 bases and the J gene lost 4 bases, with 12 bases spanning the gap. Germline values: CDR1 SGHRS, CDR2 YFSETQ. This CDR3 has 14 residues. Here the CDR3 reads CASSFRGERETQYF. The CDR3 nucleotides read TGCGCCAGCAGCTTCCGCGGGGAAAGAGAGACCCAGTACTTC. Variable domain in full (rest from reference TRBV5-1 and TRBJ2-5): KAGVTQTPRYLIKTRGQQVTLSCSPISGHRSVSWYQQTPGQGLQFLFEYFSETQRNKGNFPGRFSGRQFSNSRSEMNVSTLELGDSALYLCASSFRGERETQYFGPGTRLLVL.

The rearrangement uses TRBV30 and TRBJ1-6; TRBD1 is a possible D gene (6 bases). CDR3 length: 18 residues. V shed 4 bases and J shed 7 bases, with 26 bases lying between them. Germline V gene sequence: CDR1 GTSNPN, CDR2 SVGIG (reference sequence). This CDR3 reads CAWTRAPMHRDRNSPLHF. The CDR3 nucleotides are TGTGCCTGGACTAGAGCCCCTATGCACAGGGATAGGAATTCACCCCTCCACTTT.

The chain recombines TRBV5-4 with TRBJ2-7; 11 nucleotides agree with TRBD2. Per the germline V gene, CDR1 is SGHNT and CDR2 is YYREEE (reference sequence). The CDR3 has 14 amino acids. Germline trimming cut 3 bases from V and 5 bases from J; bases unmatched to any gene: 4. The CDR3 DNA reads as TGTGCCAGCAGCTCCATGACTAGCGGGGACGAGCAGTACTTC. Translation gives CASSSMTSGDEQYF.

The chain uses TRBV7-9 and TRBJ2-7; 7 bases align to TRBD1. This CDR3 is built from 16 residues. With V trimmed by 3 bases and J by 3 bases, 11 bases remained unmatched. Germline V gives CDR1 SEHNR, CDR2 FQNEAQ (reference sequence). In DNA form, the CDR3 reads TGTGCCAGCAGCTTGGACAGGACCGGGACGCTCTACGAGCAGTACTTC. Its protein is CASSLDRTGTLYEQYF.

This clone was recorded a few times. The chain carries TRBV9 and TRBJ1-2; possibly TRBD1 for D (5 bases). The ends were cut back, 3 bases at V and 1 base at J, with 13 bases in the middle. The CDR3 contains 15 residues. Germline lookup yields CDR1 SGDLS and CDR2 YYNGEE. CDR3 sequence reads: CASSAPGGGNYGYTF. The CDR3 region has the DNA TGTGCCAGCAGCGCTCCGGGCGGGGGTAACTATGGCTACACCTTC.

In its sample, this clone was seen a few times. The chain links TRBV5-4 to TRBJ2-5, with 10 positions matching TRBD2. Looked up from germline, CDR1 is SGHNT and CDR2 is YYREEE (reference sequence). This CDR3 is built from 16 residues. Germline trimming cut 0 bases from V and 0 bases from J; bases unmatched to any gene: 2. For the CDR3, the DNA is TGTGCCAGCAGCTTGGGGCTAGCGGGGGACCAAGAGACCCAGTACTTC. Translation: CASSLGLAGDQETQYF.

The chain is built from TRBV6-5 and TRBJ1-2; D is uncertain. The CDR3 is made up of 14 amino acids. Per germline, CDR1 MNHEY and CDR2 SVGAGI. V was trimmed by 6 bases and J by 0 bases, leaving 11 bases between them. The CDR3 loop is CASRKTRTNYGYTF. In DNA, the CDR3 is TGTGCCAGCAGGAAGACACGAACTAACTATGGCTACACCTTC.

The rearrangement joins TRBV28 to TRBJ2-6, with 9 positions matching TRBD2. CDR1 is MDHEN, CDR2 SYDVKM, per germline. V shed 6 bases and J 0 bases; nucleotides not matched to a gene: 6. The CDR3 covers 17 residues. CDR3 protein: CASSRSGGVSGANVLTF. CDR3 DNA: TGTGCCAGCAGCCGTAGCGGGGGAGTCTCTGGGGCCAACGTCCTGACTTTC.

The rearrangement links TRBV6-6 to TRBJ2-1, with a tentative D call TRBD2 (6 bases). V lost 6 bases to trimming and J lost 0 bases, with 15 bases between them. Germline CDR1 MNHNY, CDR2 SVGAGI (reference sequence). CDR3 length: 16 amino acids. The CDR3 protein is CASSHGTFSSYNEQFF. The CDR3 DNA reads TGTGCCAGCAGCCACGGGACTTTCAGCTCCTACAATGAGCAGTTCTTC.

This clone was seen a few times. The CDR3 nucleotides read TGCGCCAGCGGGACTAGCGGTACACTATCAGATACGCAGTATTTT. It translates to CASGTSGTLSDTQYF. V is TRBV5-1 and J is TRBJ2-3; 11 nucleotides agree with TRBD2. CDR3 length equals 15 residues. In germline, CDR1 is SGHRS, CDR2 YFSETQ. After removal of 7 bases from V and 4 bases from J, the junction contained 8 bases not matched to a gene.

CDR3 region: CASSRGLADYNEQFF. The CDR3 DNA follows: TGCGCCAGCAGCCGGGGACTAGCGGACTACAATGAGCAGTTCTTC. V gene TRBV10-2 combines with J gene TRBJ2-1; TRBD2 matches 11 bases. J lost 3 bases, V lost 6 bases, and 4 bases had no gene match. Looked up from germline, CDR1 is WSHSY and CDR2 is SAAADI. The CDR3 has 15 amino acids.

V is TRBV15 and J is TRBJ1-5; D gene uncertain. Germline CDR1 is LNHNV and CDR2 is YYDKDF (reference sequence). The CDR3 consists of 17 residues. Trimming removed 3 bases at V and 2 bases at J, with 17 bases between. As DNA, the CDR3 is TGTGCCACCAGCAGTGGGAGTCGGCCTGGGGGCAATCAGCCCCAGCATTTT. It specifies CATSSGSRPGGNQPQHF.

This chain links TRBV28 with TRBJ1-1; D is possibly TRBD1 (5 bases). Germline assignment: CDR1 MDHEN and CDR2 SYDVKM. The CDR3 has 13 residues. V shed 8 bases and J shed 0 bases, with 10 bases lying between them. The CDR3 nucleotides read TGTGCCAGCGTTAGGGGCATGAACACTGAAGCTTTCTTT. This encodes CASVRGMNTEAFF.

This clone was seen once. The rearrangement links TRBV27 to TRBJ1-3, with TRBD1 matching 8 bases. Germline values: CDR1 MNHEY, CDR2 SMNVEV (reference sequence). The CDR3 contains 15 residues. V shed 6 bases, J shed 0 bases, and the junction held 4 bases outside the gene matches. CDR3 sequence (DNA): TGTGCCAGCAGGCCCACAGGGGGCTCTGGAAACACCATATATTTT. It specifies CASRPTGGSGNTIYF.

The chain is built from TRBV5-1 and TRBJ2-3, with 7 bases fitting TRBD1. The V and J ends lost 0 bases and 9 bases, in that order; junction bases with no gene match: 7. The CDR3 loop spans 14 amino acids. CDR1 and CDR2 from the germline V gene are SGHRS and YFSETQ. CDR3 in amino acids: CASSLGGTGVTQYF. The CDR3 nucleotides read TGCGCCAGCAGCTTGGGGGGAACAGGGGTCACGCAGTATTTT.

V and J are TRBV7-8 and TRBJ1-2; 7 bases are a match to TRBD1. The V gene's germline CDR1 is SGHVS and CDR2 FQNEAQ. The CDR3 is made up of 14 amino acids. With 5 bases clipped from V and 4 bases from J, the junction kept 7 bases outside the gene matches. In DNA, the CDR3 is TGTGCCAGCAGCCTTGAGGGACAGTCCTATGGCTACACCTTC. This gives the protein CASSLEGQSYGYTF.